The 14 T cell receptor beta chains below come from one sample, sequenced in a study of early T cells in non-severe SARS-CoV-2 infection. TCRdb independently ran MiXCR on the 5' RACE reads; one entry per CDR3 protein. The table has tens of thousands of distinct CDR3 sequences, 9.5% to 15% seen once. Source material: whole blood. Receptors were obtained from an adult who was a healthcare worker with PCR-confirmed SARS-CoV-2 infection or an uninfected control (not recorded which).

The CDR3: CSVESRRGNTQYF. CDR3 bases: TGCAGCGTTGAAAGCCGTAGAGGGAATACGCAGTATTTT. V usage is TRBV29-1 and J usage is TRBJ2-3; perhaps TRBD2 as D (5 bases). There are 13 residues in the CDR3. Germline CDR1 reads SQVTM; CDR2 reads ANQGSEA. Trimming took off 2 bases at V and 7 bases at J, with 13 bases between the two ends.

This clonotype has a handful of counts. This rearrangement joins TRBV20-1 to TRBJ2-4, with D perhaps TRBD1 (5 bases). Germline V gene sequence: CDR1 DFQATT, CDR2 SNEGSKA (reference sequence). V dropped 6 bases and J dropped 6 bases, with 21 bases sitting between them. There are 15 residues in the CDR3. Here the CDR3 reads CSARAPPVTGNIQYF. Written as DNA, the CDR3 is TGCAGTGCCCGAGCCCCTCCTGTAACAGGAAACATTCAGTACTTC.

Note on this clonotype: One end of the junction does not line up with germline, which may come from a read error. The chain joins TRBV6-4 to TRBJ1-6; no firm D call. The germline CDR1 and CDR2 sequences are MRHNA and SNTAGT. This CDR3 spans 13 amino acids. DNA for the CDR3: TGTGCCAGCAGGGACTCAAGTGATTCACCCCTCCACTTT. It encodes CASRDSSDSPLHF.

This clonotype occurred a few times. The chain is built from TRBV6-4 and TRBJ2-5, with 10 bases aligning to TRBD2. The CDR3 is 14 amino acids. After removal of 4 bases from V and 5 bases from J, the junction contained 4 bases not matched to a gene. CDR1 is MRHNA, CDR2 SNTAGT, per germline. The CDR3 loop reads CASSGAGGLETQYF. Here the CDR3 DNA reads TGTGCCAGCAGTGGAGCGGGGGGGCTGGAGACCCAGTACTTC.

This clonotype was seen a handful of times. The chain recombines TRBV11-2 with TRBJ2-7; D remains unclear. The CDR3 is made up of 12 amino acids. V shed 5 bases and J shed 1 base, with 6 bases lying between them. From germline, CDR1 is SGHAT and CDR2 FQNNGV. Written as DNA, the CDR3 is TGTGCCAGCAGCCCCCTTTCCTACGAGCAGTACTTC. It specifies CASSPLSYEQYF.

This clonotype was seen many times. The chain has TRBV6-1 and TRBJ2-7; TRBD2 matches at 14 bases. The germline V gene has CDR1 MNHNS and CDR2 SASEGT. This CDR3 has 20 residues. V lost 1 base to trimming and J lost 0 bases; unmatched junction nucleotides: 11. CDR3 amino acids: CASSEVTGAGTSGSSYEQYF. The DNA of the CDR3 is TGTGCCAGCAGTGAAGTTACTGGAGCCGGGACTAGCGGGAGCTCCTACGAGCAGTACTTC.

The CDR3 bases are TGTGCCAGCAGTTTAATAGGGTTTCGGGGCTTAAGAACCGGCTATGGCTACACCTTC. Translated: CASSLIGFRGLRTGYGYTF. The chain has TRBV27 and TRBJ1-2; D possibly corresponds to TRBD1 (5 bases). This CDR3 comprises 19 residues. Per the germline V gene, CDR1 is MNHEY and CDR2 is SMNVEV (reference sequence). V lost 2 bases and J 4 bases, leaving 26 bases between the germline ends.

This chain links TRBV6-4 with TRBJ2-5; 11 bases are shared with TRBD2. CDR3 length: 16 residues. CDR1 is MRHNA, CDR2 SNTAGT, per germline. V shed 3 bases, J shed 2 bases, and the junction held 5 bases outside the gene matches. The CDR3 region is CASSEGTSGNQETQYF. The CDR3 nucleotides are TGTGCCAGCAGTGAAGGGACTAGCGGAAATCAAGAGACCCAGTACTTC.

This clonotype occurred many times. The chain has TRBV10-1 and TRBJ2-7; D might be TRBD1 or TRBD2, each matching 5 bases. Trimming shortened V by 4 bases and J by 3 bases, and 10 bases separated the two germline ends. This CDR3 has 13 residues. CDR1 and CDR2 from the germline V gene are WNHNN and SYGVQD (reference sequence). CDR3 DNA sequence: TGCGCCAGCAGTGCCGGGACCGACTACGAGCAGTACTTC. Residues: CASSAGTDYEQYF.

This clonotype was observed a few times. The rearrangement uses TRBV6-5 and TRBJ1-1, with 8 bases lining up with TRBD1. The CDR3 length is 14 residues. The V segment lost 4 bases and the J segment 4 bases; nucleotides outside the gene matches: 5. Germline V gene lookup returns CDR1 MNHEY and CDR2 SVGAGI. The CDR3 nucleotides read TGTGCCAGCAGTTCTGGACAGGGAAGCACTGAAGCTTTCTTT. This gives the protein CASSSGQGSTEAFF.

This clonotype showed up many times. V is TRBV6-5 and J is TRBJ2-2; maybe TRBD2 (5 bases). The CDR3 consists of 13 residues. From germline, CDR1 is MNHEY and CDR2 SVGAGI. V lost 6 bases and J lost 5, with 10 bases in between. The CDR3 here is CASRISATGELFF. The CDR3 DNA reads TGTGCCAGCAGAATTAGCGCTACCGGGGAGCTGTTTTTT.

In nucleotides, the CDR3 is TGTGCCAGCGGAACCGGGGATACGCAGTATTTT. Protein product: CASGTGDTQYF. This chain uses TRBV6-4 with TRBJ2-3; no clear D gene. This CDR3 is built from 11 residues. CDR1 and CDR2 from the germline V gene are MRHNA and SNTAGT. The V and J ends lost 8 bases and 6 bases respectively, with 9 bases between them.

There are many counts of this clonotype. CDR3 DNA sequence: TGTGCCAGCAGCCACGGACTAGCGGGGGGGATAAGCTCCTACAATGAGCAGTTCTTC. Amino acid sequence: CASSHGLAGGISSYNEQFF. This chain uses TRBV3-1 with TRBJ2-1, with 15 bases fitting TRBD2. Germline CDR1 reads LGHDT; CDR2 reads YNNKEL (reference sequence). The CDR3 consists of 19 residues. Trimming removed 3 bases from V and 0 bases from J; junction bases left unmatched: 6.

This clonotype was seen ten or more times. V and J are TRBV19 and TRBJ1-5; 8 bases fit TRBD1. J gave up 7 bases and V 3 bases, and 5 bases lay outside the gene matches. The CDR3 totals 14 residues. CDR1 is LNHDA, CDR2 SQIVND, per germline (reference sequence). The CDR3 sequence is CASSMTGDEQPQHF. CDR3 nucleotides: TGTGCCAGTAGTATGACAGGGGATGAACAGCCCCAGCATTTT.